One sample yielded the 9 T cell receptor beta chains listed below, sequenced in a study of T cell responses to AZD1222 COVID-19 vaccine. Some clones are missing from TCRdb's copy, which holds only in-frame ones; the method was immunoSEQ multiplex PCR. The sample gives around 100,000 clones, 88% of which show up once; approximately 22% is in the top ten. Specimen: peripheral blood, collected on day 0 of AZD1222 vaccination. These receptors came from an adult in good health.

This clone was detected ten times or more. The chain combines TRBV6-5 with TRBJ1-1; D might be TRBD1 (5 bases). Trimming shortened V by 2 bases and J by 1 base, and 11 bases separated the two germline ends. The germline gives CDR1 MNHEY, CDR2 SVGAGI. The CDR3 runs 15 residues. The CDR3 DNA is TGTGCCAGCAGTTACATAGTGACAGCGAACACTGAAGCTTTCTTT. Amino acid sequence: CASSYIVTANTEAFF.

The DNA for the CDR3 is TGTGCCAGCAGTTTGAGCTTCCTGAACACTGAAGCTTTCTTT. It codes for CASSLSFLNTEAFF. The chain employs TRBV28 and TRBJ1-1; no reliable D call. The V end was cut by 3 bases, the J end by 0 bases, with 8 bases between. Germline CDR1 reads MDHEN; CDR2 reads SYDVKM. This CDR3 region has 14 residues. Filled out from reference TRBV28 and TRBJ1-1, the complete variable domain reads DVKVTQSSRYLVKRTGEKVFLECVQDMDHENMFWYRQDPGLGLRLIYFSYDVKMKEKGDIPEGYSVSREKKERFSLILESASTNQTSMYLCASSLSFLNTEAFFGQGTRLTVV.

CDR3 DNA: TGTGCCGGCCAAACCGGGACCACCACCGGGGAGCTGTTTTTT. Residues: CAGQTGTTTGELFF. The chain employs TRBV6-5 and TRBJ2-2, with D perhaps being TRBD1 or TRBD2 (5 bases each). The V and J ends lost 11 bases and 4 bases respectively, with 17 bases between them. Germline loops: CDR1 MNHEY, CDR2 SVGAGI. The CDR3 runs to 14 residues.

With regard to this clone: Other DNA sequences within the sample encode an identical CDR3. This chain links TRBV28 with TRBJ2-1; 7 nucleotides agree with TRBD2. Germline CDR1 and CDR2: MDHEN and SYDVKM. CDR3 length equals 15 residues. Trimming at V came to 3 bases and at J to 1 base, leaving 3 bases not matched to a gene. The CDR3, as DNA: TGTGCCAGCAGTTTTACGGGGGGATCCTACAATGAGCAGTTCTTC. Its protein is CASSFTGGSYNEQFF.

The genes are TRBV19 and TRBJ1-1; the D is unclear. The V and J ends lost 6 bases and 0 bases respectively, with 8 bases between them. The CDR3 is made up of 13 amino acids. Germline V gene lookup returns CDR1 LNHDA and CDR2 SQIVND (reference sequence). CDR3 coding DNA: TGTGCCAGTAGCATGGACGTGAACACTGAAGCTTTCTTT. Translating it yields CASSMDVNTEAFF.

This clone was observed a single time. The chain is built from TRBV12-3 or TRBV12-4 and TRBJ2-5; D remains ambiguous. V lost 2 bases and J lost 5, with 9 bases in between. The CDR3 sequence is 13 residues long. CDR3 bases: TGTGCCAGCAGTTTAAGTGGGTCGGAGACCCAGTACTTC. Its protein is CASSLSGSETQYF.

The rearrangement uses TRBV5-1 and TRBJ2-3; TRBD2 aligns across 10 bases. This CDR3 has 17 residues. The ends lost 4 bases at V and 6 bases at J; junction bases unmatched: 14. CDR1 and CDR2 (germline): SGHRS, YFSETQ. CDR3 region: CASSPTSGVPLQDTQYF. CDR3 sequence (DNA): TGCGCCAGCAGCCCAACTAGCGGGGTCCCACTGCAGGATACGCAGTATTTT.

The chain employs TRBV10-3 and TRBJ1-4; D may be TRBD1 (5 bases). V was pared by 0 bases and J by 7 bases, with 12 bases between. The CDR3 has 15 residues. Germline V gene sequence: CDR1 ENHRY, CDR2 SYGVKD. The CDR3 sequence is CAISESGGGTEKLFF. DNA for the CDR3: TGTGCCATCAGTGAGTCTGGGGGGGGAACTGAAAAACTGTTTTTT.

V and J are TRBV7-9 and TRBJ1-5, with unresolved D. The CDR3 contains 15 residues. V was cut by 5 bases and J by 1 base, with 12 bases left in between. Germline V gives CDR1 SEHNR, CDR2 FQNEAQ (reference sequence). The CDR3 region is CASSHSIHSNQPQHF. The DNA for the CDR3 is TGTGCCAGCAGCCACAGCATCCACAGCAATCAGCCCCAGCATTTT.